The text below deals with one T cell receptor (beta chain). This record comes from a study of blood T cell repertoires in COVID-19. Study-level information: Sites across the United States, Italy and Spain contributed samples from acute and convalescent COVID-19. PBMCs, B-cell-depleted T cells, or T cells were the source of the cDNA or gDNA that made up the material.

In the original processing: Reference gene primer amplification in the assay estimated nucleated cell counts. The data were produced by immunoSEQ multiplex PCR, yet TCRdb's version contains in-frame clones alone and is incomplete. V and J calls and clone size are those listed in that table; D and trimming were worked out from the DNA. Of more than 120,000 clones in the sample, about nine tenths were seen once. The CDR3 has 16 amino acids. Germline V CDR1 and CDR2: KGHSH, LQKENI. Trimming took 5 bases from V and 5 from J; bases not matched to a gene: 9. The sequence came from a man over 45 who had recovered from COVID-19. This sequence joins TRBV18 and TRBJ2-5, with 12 bases aligning to TRBD2. Sequenced input: peripheral blood. In DNA, the CDR3 is TGTGCCAGCTCAGCCTGGACTAGCGGGGTAGCGGAGACCCAGTACTTC. Amino acid sequence: CASSAWTSGVAETQYF.